This TCR beta chain stems from a study of cytomegalovirus exposure and HLA in healthy donors. General study points: Within the data, a cluster of highly shared sequence variants was likely a sequencing artifact. When analyzed later, a missense DCLRE1C variant was found to be linked to TCR beta V- and J-gene trimming.

The J segment lost 3 bases and the V segment lost 3 bases, leaving 5 bases of the junction unmatched. CDR3 length: 14 residues. Germline lookup yields CDR1 MGHRA and CDR2 YSYEKL. Turning to this clone: Its antigen is still unknown.

The PCR was carried out with 60 Vbeta primers and 13 Jbeta primers. The table came from immunoSEQ multiplex PCR; TCRdb's copy has only in-frame clones and leaves some out. Of some 97,000 clones detected, 79% appear once; the ten largest clones hold 3.5% to 5%. The clonotype originates from a female donor in good health and CMV-seropositive. V usage is TRBV4-1 and J usage is TRBJ2-7; 7 positions agree with TRBD2. The material sequenced was PBMCs. The CDR3 nucleotides read TGCGCCAGCAGCCACTTATCGGGGGGCTACGAGCAGTACTTC. The encoded protein is CASSHLSGGYEQYF.